Detailed here is one T cell receptor (beta chain). No antigen is known for it. The isolated RNA, all of it, was reverse transcribed, so expressed TCRB transcripts were what got sequenced. Assay used: immunoSEQ multiplex PCR; TCRdb lists only in-frame clones, some missing. The sample lists approximately 360,000 clones, 10% to 15% occurring once. The CDR3 is 20 residues long. Germline V CDR1 and CDR2: SGHTA, FQGTGA. Trimming removed 0 bases from V and 0 bases from J; junction bases left unmatched: 10. The entry originates in a study of beta chain features in type 1 diabetes. Study context: Cells sorted and examined across all samples totaled almost 110 million. Findings of the study overall: The study found moderately but significantly shorter TCRB CDR3s in all four CD4+ subsets of Type 1 diabetes patients. Whether HLA type affects TCRB rearrangement stayed undetermined in the present work.

The chain uses TRBV7-3 and TRBJ2-3, with 12 bases matching TRBD2. Sequenced input: naive CD4+ T cells from blood. This receptor was taken from a woman aged 18-35 years with type 1 diabetes. CDR3 DNA: TGTGCCAGCAGCTTAACTGGCCCAGGGGGGACTAGCGGGAGCACAGATACGCAGTATTTT. It codes for CASSLTGPGGTSGSTDTQYF.